The 27 T cell receptor beta chains presented below share a single source sample, sequenced in a study of blood T cell repertoires in COVID-19 (dated by TCRdb to 2019 to 2021). The receptor library was made with the immunoSEQ multiplex PCR assay. Imported from immuneACCESS, the table was reduced by TCRdb to in-frame sequences with V and J called. These copies leave out some clones; in studies compared against another copy, an unresolved V gene accounts for under half, and the cause of the remainder is not known. This sample comprises more than 200,000 clones, roughly 84% of them detected only once. The ten largest clones capture 7.2% of the sample. Sequencing was done on a sample of PBMCs or T cells enriched from blood (not recorded which). The source of these receptors is a man between 25 and 39 years old in a cohort exposed to, infected with or recovered from COVID-19 (not recorded which).

The CDR3 DNA is TGCACCAGCAGCCAAGCCGCCGGGACTCAGGATGGCTACACCTTC. Its translation is CTSSQAAGTQDGYTF. The chain employs TRBV1 and TRBJ1-2. TRBV1 counts as a pseudogene. CDR3 size: 15 residues.

The CDR3 region has the DNA TGTGCCAGCAGCTTAGCATCAGGGCACACTGAAGCTTTCTTT. Amino acids: CASSLASGHTEAFF. The chain carries TRBV11-2 and TRBJ1-1, with D tentatively TRBD1 (5 bases). The CDR3 is 14 amino acids. The germline gives CDR1 SGHAT, CDR2 FQNNGV. V was clipped by 1 base and J by 3 bases, with 9 bases between them.

V and J are TRBV5-1 and TRBJ1-1, with 7 bases that match TRBD1. The V and J ends lost 4 bases and 1 base, in that order; junction bases with no gene match: 7. CDR3 size: 15 residues. In germline, CDR1 is SGHRS, CDR2 YFSETQ. The CDR3 spells CASSDPGQSNTEAFF. The CDR3, as DNA: TGCGCCAGCAGCGATCCGGGACAGTCGAACACTGAAGCTTTCTTT.

The chain joins TRBV6-5 to TRBJ2-2; TRBD1 might be the D (6 bases). The germline V gene encodes CDR1 MNHEY and CDR2 SVGAGI. The CDR3 is 16 residues long. Trimming took off 0 bases at V and 1 base at J, with 9 bases between the two ends. The CDR3 nucleotides read TGTGCCAGCAGTTACTCGGGACAACAGAACACCGGGGAGCTGTTTTTT. Residues: CASSYSGQQNTGELFF.

The V call is TRBV7-9, the J call TRBJ1-4, with TRBD1 identical over 10 bases. The germline V gene has CDR1 SEHNR and CDR2 FQNEAQ (reference sequence). V dropped 1 base and J dropped 7; count of bases not matched to a gene: 6. This CDR3 comprises 16 residues. The CDR3 coding sequence is TGTGCCAGCAGCTTAGGTGACAGGGGGCTTGGTGAAAAACTGTTTTTT. This gives the protein CASSLGDRGLGEKLFF.

V gene TRBV24-1 combines with J gene TRBJ2-3, with TRBD2 as a possible D gene (6 bases). The ends were cut back, 2 bases at V and 4 bases at J, with 9 bases in the middle. Germline loops: CDR1 KGHDR, CDR2 SFDVKD. This CDR3 is built from 14 residues. The DNA of the CDR3 is TGTGCCACCAGTGATTGGGCGGGACCAGATACGCAGTATTTT. It encodes CATSDWAGPDTQYF.

Many counts were recorded for this clone. This chain uses TRBV7-9 with TRBJ1-2; a weak D match, TRBD1 (5 bases). Germline CDR1 and CDR2: SEHNR and FQNEAQ (reference sequence). V was pared by 1 base and J by 5 bases, with 8 bases between. The CDR3 length is 13 residues. CDR3: CASSLGAGYGYTF. The DNA for the CDR3 is TGTGCCAGCAGCTTAGGGGCAGGGTATGGCTACACCTTC.

DNA of the CDR3: TGTGCCAGCAGTTTACCTCCGGAGACCCAGTACTTC. Translated: CASSLPPETQYF. The chain carries TRBV12-3 or TRBV12-4 and TRBJ2-5; D unresolved. Trimming took 2 bases from V and 5 from J, leaving 6 bases between them. CDR3 length: 12 residues.

The J gene is TRBJ1-2, the V gene TRBV24-1; TRBD1 might be the D (6 bases). The CDR3 loop spans 15 amino acids. V was trimmed by 3 bases and J by 7 bases, leaving 17 bases between them. CDR1 is KGHDR, CDR2 SFDVKD, per germline. The CDR3 is CATSDPTTGEGGYTF. The CDR3 DNA sequence: TGTGCCACCAGTGATCCGACGACAGGAGAGGGTGGCTACACCTTC.

The CDR3 spells CASRQGQREQYF. For the CDR3, the DNA is TGTGCCAGCAGACAGGGACAGAGAGAGCAGTACTTC. The chain carries TRBV6-5 and TRBJ2-7, with 7 nucleotides matching TRBD1. Germline assignment: CDR1 MNHEY and CDR2 SVGAGI. The CDR3 length is 12 residues. Trimming cost V 6 bases and J 7 bases; bases outside gene matches: 6.

The chain uses TRBV10-3 and TRBJ2-7; unclear D gene. V was clipped by 6 bases and J by 0 bases, with 9 bases between them. Germline lookup yields CDR1 ENHRY and CDR2 SYGVKD. The CDR3 has 13 amino acids. CDR3 nucleotide sequence: TGTGCCATCAGGCCGGCGGCCTCCTACGAGCAGTACTTC. Amino acid sequence: CAIRPAASYEQYF.

The J gene is TRBJ1-4, the V gene TRBV5-1; 7 positions match TRBD1. V was pared by 0 bases and J by 7 bases, with 3 bases of the junction left unmatched. Germline CDR1 SGHRS, CDR2 YFSETQ. The length of the CDR3 is 14 residues. CDR3 sequence: CASSLGQGVEKLFF. The CDR3 DNA sequence: TGCGCCAGCAGCTTGGGACAGGGAGTTGAAAAACTGTTTTTT.

This clone was recorded once. The chain couples TRBV27 to TRBJ2-7; TRBD1 aligns across 7 bases. The length of the CDR3 is 14 residues. J lost 2 bases, V lost 5 bases, and 6 bases had no gene match. Germline V gives CDR1 MNHEY, CDR2 SMNVEV (reference sequence). The CDR3 loop reads CASSPPGQTYEQYF. CDR3 DNA: TGTGCCAGCAGTCCTCCGGGACAGACCTACGAGCAGTACTTC.

The chain links TRBV7-9 to TRBJ2-7; 9 bases are a match to TRBD1. This CDR3 is built from 15 residues. With V trimmed by 5 bases and J by 4 bases, 9 bases remained unmatched. Per germline, CDR1 SEHNR and CDR2 FQNEAQ (reference sequence). The CDR3 nucleotides are TGTGCCAGCAGCGGAAGGGGGACAGGGCCTTACGAGCAGTACTTC. Protein product: CASSGRGTGPYEQYF.

V is TRBV6-2 or TRBV6-3 and J is TRBJ2-1, with 15 bases that match TRBD2. After removal of 0 bases from V and 1 base from J, the junction contained 10 bases not matched to a gene. The CDR3 has 21 amino acids. From germline, CDR1 is MNHEY and CDR2 SVGEGT. The CDR3 loop reads CASSYSSSGTSGRKSYNEQFF. The CDR3, as DNA: TGTGCCAGCAGTTACTCGAGTTCCGGGACTAGCGGGAGGAAATCCTACAATGAGCAGTTCTTC.

This rearrangement joins TRBV4-2 to TRBJ2-2, with 8 bases that match TRBD2. CDR3 size: 16 residues. J gave up 6 bases and V 0 bases, and 6 bases lay outside the gene matches. The V gene's germline CDR1 is LGHNA and CDR2 YNFKEQ. The CDR3 bases are TGTGCCAGCAGCCAAGACTTCGGACTAGCCTCCGGGGAGCTGTTTTTT. It encodes CASSQDFGLASGELFF.

This chain connects TRBV28 to TRBJ1-5, with D maybe TRBD1 (5 bases). The CDR3 spans 11 residues. The germline V gene has CDR1 MDHEN and CDR2 SYDVKM. V was shortened by 8 bases and J by 7 bases, with 9 bases between the two germline ends. The CDR3 DNA follows: TGTGCCAGCCAGGCAGGGCAGCCCCAGCATTTT. It yields the protein CASQAGQPQHF.

The chain has TRBV24-1 and TRBJ1-5, with 7 bases that match TRBD1. Germline lookup yields CDR1 KGHDR and CDR2 SFDVKD. The CDR3 is 15 amino acids. The V segment lost 4 bases and the J segment 3 bases; nucleotides outside the gene matches: 5. For the CDR3, the DNA is TGTGCCACCAGTGACCCCGGGACAGACAATCAGCCCCAGCATTTT. Its protein is CATSDPGTDNQPQHF.

The rearrangement joins TRBV28 to TRBJ1-6, with 10 bases matching TRBD1. V shed 3 bases, J shed 7 bases, and the junction held 3 bases outside the gene matches. Germline assignment: CDR1 MDHEN and CDR2 SYDVKM. The CDR3 length is 15 residues. The CDR3, as DNA: TGTGCCAGCAGTTTCGGGGACAGGGGAAATTCACCCCTCCACTTT. It yields the protein CASSFGDRGNSPLHF.

The chain employs TRBV12-3 or TRBV12-4 and TRBJ2-7, with unresolved D. There are 13 residues in the CDR3. Trimming cost V 6 bases and J 0 bases, with 9 bases left between them. CDR3 in DNA: TGTGCCAGCAGACCAGCGAGCTCCTACGAGCAGTACTTC. Amino acid sequence: CASRPASSYEQYF.

This clone appeared once. The rearrangement links TRBV18 to TRBJ2-7, with unresolved D. V was clipped by 3 bases and J by 3 bases, with 15 bases between them. This CDR3 comprises 15 residues. Per germline, CDR1 KGHSH and CDR2 LQKENI. The CDR3 reads CASSPIWSKNYEQYF. The CDR3 DNA sequence: TGTGCCAGCTCACCCATTTGGAGCAAGAACTACGAGCAGTACTTC. Supplemented by reference TRBV18 and TRBJ2-7, the full variable domain reads NAGVMQNPRHLVRRRGQEARLRCSPMKGHSHVYWYRQLPEEGLKFMVYLQKENIIDESGMPKERFSAEFPKEGPSILRIQQVVRGDSAAYFCASSPIWSKNYEQYFGPGTRLTVT.

This sequence joins TRBV7-9 and TRBJ1-1; D is possibly TRBD1 (5 bases). CDR1 and CDR2 (germline): SEHNR, FQNEAQ (reference sequence). This CDR3 has 14 residues. The V end lost 5 bases, the J end lost 1 base, and 11 bases lay between the germline ends. In DNA, the CDR3 is TGTGCCAGCAGCATCGTGACAGCGAACACTGAAGCTTTCTTT. It codes for CASSIVTANTEAFF.

This clone was found a few times. The chain links TRBV28 to TRBJ1-6; 7 bases are shared with TRBD1. CDR1 MDHEN and CDR2 SYDVKM come from the germline V gene. The CDR3 length is 15 residues. V was pared by 1 base and J by 7 bases, with 4 bases of the junction left unmatched. CDR3 bases: TGTGCCAGCAGTTTATCCGGGACAGTAAATTCACCCCTCCACTTT. As protein: CASSLSGTVNSPLHF.

This clone was seen only once. The CDR3 bases are TGTGCCAGCAACCAACGGGATTCCACTGAAGCTTTCTTT. Translated, it gives CASNQRDSTEAFF. J is TRBJ1-1 and V is TRBV7-9; D remains unclear. The germline V gene has CDR1 SEHNR and CDR2 FQNEAQ (reference sequence). V lost 7 bases, J lost 4 bases, and 13 bases lay in between. The CDR3 spans 13 residues.

V is TRBV28 and J is TRBJ2-1; 11 nucleotides match TRBD1. The junction had 8 bases not matched to a gene; V was cut back by 4 bases and J by 6 bases. Germline V gene lookup returns CDR1 MDHEN and CDR2 SYDVKM. The CDR3 consists of 16 residues. For the CDR3, the DNA is TGTGCCAGCAGTTCTTTCCGGGACAGGGGGACCAATGAGCAGTTCTTC. The encoded protein is CASSSFRDRGTNEQFF. Filled out from reference TRBV28 and TRBJ2-1, the complete variable domain reads DVKVTQSSRYLVKRTGEKVFLECVQDMDHENMFWYRQDPGLGLRLIYFSYDVKMKEKGDIPEGYSVSREKKERFSLILESASTNQTSMYLCASSSFRDRGTNEQFFGPGTRLTVL.

This chain connects TRBV5-8 to TRBJ1-5, with D possibly TRBD1 on 6 matching bases. This CDR3 has 13 residues. Trimming left V 4 bases short and J 10 bases short, with 15 bases between. Germline CDR1 and CDR2: SGHTS and YDEGEE. Here the CDR3 reads CASSTDDRKPQHF. For the CDR3, the DNA is TGTGCCAGCAGCACCGATGACAGGAAACCCCAGCATTTT.

This clone was seen only once. The chain joins TRBV4-1 to TRBJ2-3; TRBD2 agrees at 10 bases. With 1 base clipped from V and 2 bases from J, the junction kept 12 bases outside the gene matches. CDR1 and CDR2 (germline): MGHRA, YSYEKL. The CDR3 extends over 19 amino acids. CDR3 DNA sequence: TGCGCCAGCAGCCAAGGACAAGCGGGAGGGCCAATATCCACAGATACGCAGTATTTT. Its protein product is CASSQGQAGGPISTDTQYF.